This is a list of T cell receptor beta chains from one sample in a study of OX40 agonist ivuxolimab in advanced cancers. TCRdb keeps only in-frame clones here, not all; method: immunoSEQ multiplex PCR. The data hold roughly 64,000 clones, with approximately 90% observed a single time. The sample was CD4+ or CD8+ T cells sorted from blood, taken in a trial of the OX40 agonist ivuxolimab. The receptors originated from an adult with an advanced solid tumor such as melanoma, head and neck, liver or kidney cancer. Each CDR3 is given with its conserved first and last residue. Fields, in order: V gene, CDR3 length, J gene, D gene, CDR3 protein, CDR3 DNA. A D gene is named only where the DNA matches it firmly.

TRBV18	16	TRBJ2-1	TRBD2	CASSPAGTSGANEQFF	TGTGCCAGCTCACCCGCCGGGACTAGCGGAGCTAATGAGCAGTTCTTC
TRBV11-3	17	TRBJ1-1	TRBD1	CASSSRDRGWAVTEAFF	TGTGCCAGCAGCTCTAGGGACAGGGGGTGGGCGGTGACTGAAGCTTTCTTT
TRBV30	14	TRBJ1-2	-	CAWSVQSTEYGYTF	TGTGCCTGGAGTGTACAGTCAACGGAATATGGCTACACCTTC
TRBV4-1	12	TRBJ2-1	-	CASSQYRDVQFF	TGCGCCAGCAGCCAATACAGGGATGTGCAGTTCTTC
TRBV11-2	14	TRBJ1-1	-	CASSTRPQNTEAFF	TGTGCCAGCAGCACCCGCCCACAGAACACTGAAGCTTTCTTT
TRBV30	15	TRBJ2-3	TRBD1	CAWSRDRGVTDTQYF	TGTGCCTGGAGTAGAGACAGGGGAGTTACAGATACGCAGTATTTT
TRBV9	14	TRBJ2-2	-	CASSVVSSTGELFF	TGTGCCAGCAGCGTAGTGAGCTCGACCGGGGAGCTGTTTTTT
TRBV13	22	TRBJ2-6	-	CASSLSYRKVKGELSGANVLTF	TGTGCCAGCAGCTTATCATATAGGAAGGTTAAGGGGGAGCTCTCTGGGGCCAACGTCCTGACTTTC
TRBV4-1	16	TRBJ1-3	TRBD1	CASSQEGTGSGNTIYF	TGCGCCAGCAGCCAAGAGGGGACAGGGTCTGGAAACACCATATATTTT
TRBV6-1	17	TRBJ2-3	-	CASSALPGGKGADTQYF	TGTGCCAGCAGTGCGCTACCGGGCGGGAAGGGTGCAGATACGCAGTATTTT
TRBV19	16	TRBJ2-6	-	CASSPHTAPGANVLTF	TGTGCCAGTAGCCCACACACGGCCCCTGGGGCCAACGTCCTGACTTTC